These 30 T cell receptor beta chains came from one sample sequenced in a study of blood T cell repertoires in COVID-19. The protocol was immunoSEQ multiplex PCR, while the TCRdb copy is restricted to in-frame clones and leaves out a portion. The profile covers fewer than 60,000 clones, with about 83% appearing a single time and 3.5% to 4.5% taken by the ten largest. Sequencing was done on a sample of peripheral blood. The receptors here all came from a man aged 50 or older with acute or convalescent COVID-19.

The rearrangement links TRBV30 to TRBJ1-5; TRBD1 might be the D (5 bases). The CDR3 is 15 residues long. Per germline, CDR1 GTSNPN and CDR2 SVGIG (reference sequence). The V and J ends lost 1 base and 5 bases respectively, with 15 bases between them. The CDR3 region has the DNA TGTGCCTGGAGTGGGGGTCGGCCAGGGTATCAGCCCCAGCATTTT. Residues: CAWSGGRPGYQPQHF.

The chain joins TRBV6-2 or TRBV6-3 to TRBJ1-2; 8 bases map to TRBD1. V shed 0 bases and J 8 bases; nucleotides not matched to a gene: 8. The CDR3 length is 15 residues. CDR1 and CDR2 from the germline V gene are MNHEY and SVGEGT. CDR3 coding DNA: TGTGCCAGCAGTTACTCCGGACAGGGTATCAACGGCTACACCTTC. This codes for CASSYSGQGINGYTF.

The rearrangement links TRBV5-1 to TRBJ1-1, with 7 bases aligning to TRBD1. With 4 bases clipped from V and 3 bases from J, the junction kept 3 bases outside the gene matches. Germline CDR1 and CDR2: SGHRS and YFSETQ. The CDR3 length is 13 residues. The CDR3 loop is CASSRDRDTEAFF. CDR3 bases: TGCGCCAGCAGCCGCGACAGGGACACTGAAGCTTTCTTT.

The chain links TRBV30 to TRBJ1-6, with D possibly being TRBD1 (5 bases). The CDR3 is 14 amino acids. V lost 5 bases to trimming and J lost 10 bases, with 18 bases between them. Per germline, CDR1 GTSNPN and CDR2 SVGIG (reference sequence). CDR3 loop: CAWAGWDSRSPLHF. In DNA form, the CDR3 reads TGTGCCTGGGCGGGGTGGGACTCCAGGTCACCCCTCCACTTT.

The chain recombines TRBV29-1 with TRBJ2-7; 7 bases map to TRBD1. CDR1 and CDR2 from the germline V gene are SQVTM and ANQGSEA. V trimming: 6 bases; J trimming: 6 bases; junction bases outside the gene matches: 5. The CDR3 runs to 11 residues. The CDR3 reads CSVVQGSEQYF. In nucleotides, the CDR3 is TGCAGCGTCGTACAGGGGAGCGAGCAGTACTTC.

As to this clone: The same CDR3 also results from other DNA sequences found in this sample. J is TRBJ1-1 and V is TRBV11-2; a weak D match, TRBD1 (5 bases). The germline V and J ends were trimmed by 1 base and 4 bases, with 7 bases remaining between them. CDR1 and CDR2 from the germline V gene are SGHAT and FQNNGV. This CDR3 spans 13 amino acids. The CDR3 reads CASSLAGGTEAFF. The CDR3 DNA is TGTGCCAGCAGCTTAGCGGGGGGCACTGAAGCTTTCTTT.

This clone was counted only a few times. CDR3 region: CSVTGGGSTDTQYF. CDR3 nucleotides: TGCAGCGTCACTGGCGGGGGAAGCACAGATACGCAGTATTTT. V and J are TRBV29-1 and TRBJ2-3; 7 bases are shared with TRBD2. Germline CDR1 and CDR2: SQVTM and ANQGSEA. The CDR3 contains 14 residues. Trimming took 6 bases from V and 0 from J; bases not matched to a gene: 6.

The CDR3 nucleotides are TGCGCCAGCAGCTTGAGGACCTATCGTAGCGGGGATGTCGGGGAGCTGTTTTTT. Translation: CASSLRTYRSGDVGELFF. The chain employs TRBV5-1 and TRBJ2-2; 8 bases fit TRBD2. This CDR3 contains 18 residues. CDR1 SGHRS and CDR2 YFSETQ come from the germline V gene. V lost 1 base, J lost 7 bases, and 15 bases stayed unmatched.

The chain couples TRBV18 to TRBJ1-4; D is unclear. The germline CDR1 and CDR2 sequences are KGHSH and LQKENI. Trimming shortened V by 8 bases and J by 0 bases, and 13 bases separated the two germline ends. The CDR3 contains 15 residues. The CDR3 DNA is TGTGCCAGCCACCCCACGGGTGCAACTAATGAAAAACTGTTTTTT. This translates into CASHPTGATNEKLFF.

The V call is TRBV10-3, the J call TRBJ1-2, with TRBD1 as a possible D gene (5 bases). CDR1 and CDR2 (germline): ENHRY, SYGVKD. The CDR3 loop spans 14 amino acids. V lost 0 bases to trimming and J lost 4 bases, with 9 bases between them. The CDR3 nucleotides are TGTGCCATCAGTGAGTCGACCGGGGGCTATGGCTACACCTTC. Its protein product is CAISESTGGYGYTF.

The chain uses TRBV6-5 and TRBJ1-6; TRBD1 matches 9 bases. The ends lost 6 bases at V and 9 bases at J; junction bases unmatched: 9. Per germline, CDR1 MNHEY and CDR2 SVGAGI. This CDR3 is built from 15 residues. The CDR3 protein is CASRRTGEISSPLHF. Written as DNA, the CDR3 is TGTGCCAGCAGGCGGACAGGGGAGATAAGTTCACCCCTCCACTTT.

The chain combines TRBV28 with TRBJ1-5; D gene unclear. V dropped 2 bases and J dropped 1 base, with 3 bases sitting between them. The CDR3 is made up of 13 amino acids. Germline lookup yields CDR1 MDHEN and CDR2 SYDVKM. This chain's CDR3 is CASSLRSNQPQHF. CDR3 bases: TGTGCCAGCAGTTTACGGAGCAATCAGCCCCAGCATTTT.

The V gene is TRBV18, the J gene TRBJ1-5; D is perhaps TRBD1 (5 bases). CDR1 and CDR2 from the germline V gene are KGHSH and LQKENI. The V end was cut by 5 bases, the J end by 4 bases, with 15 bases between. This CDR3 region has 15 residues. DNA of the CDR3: TGTGCCAGCTCATCGGGACTCGGGGCAAATCAGCCCCAGCATTTT. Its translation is CASSSGLGANQPQHF.

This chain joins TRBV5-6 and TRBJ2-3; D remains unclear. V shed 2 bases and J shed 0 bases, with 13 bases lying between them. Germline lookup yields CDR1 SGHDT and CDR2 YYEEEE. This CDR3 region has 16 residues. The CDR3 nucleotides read TGTGCCAGCAGCTTTAGACCGGAGAGGAGCACAGATACGCAGTATTTT. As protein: CASSFRPERSTDTQYF.

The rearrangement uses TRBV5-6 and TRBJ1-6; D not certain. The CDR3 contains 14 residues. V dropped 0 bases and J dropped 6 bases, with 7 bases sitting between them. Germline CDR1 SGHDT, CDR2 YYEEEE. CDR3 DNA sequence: TGTGCCAGCAGCTTGGGCAGTGGTAATTCACCCCTCCACTTT. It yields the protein CASSLGSGNSPLHF. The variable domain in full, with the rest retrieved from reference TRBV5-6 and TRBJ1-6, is DAGVTQSPTHLIKTRGQQVTLRCSPKSGHDTVSWYQQALGQGPQFIFQYYEEEERQRGNFPDRFSGHQFPNYSSELNVNALLLGDSALYLCASSLGSGNSPLHFGNGTRLTVT.

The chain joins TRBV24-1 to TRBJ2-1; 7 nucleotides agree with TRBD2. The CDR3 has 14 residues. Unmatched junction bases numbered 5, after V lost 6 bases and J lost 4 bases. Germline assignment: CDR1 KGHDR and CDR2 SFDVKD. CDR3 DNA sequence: TGTGCCACCAGTCGCGGGGGTGATTACAATGAGCAGTTCTTC. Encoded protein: CATSRGGDYNEQFF.

The CDR3 DNA reads as TGTGCCACCAGCGTTCACCGGGATACCGAGCAGTACTTC. This codes for CATSVHRDTEQYF. V usage is TRBV15 and J usage is TRBJ2-7, with D possibly matching TRBD2 (5 bases). From germline, CDR1 is LNHNV and CDR2 YYDKDF (reference sequence). The CDR3 has 13 amino acids. Trimming left V 5 bases short and J 6 bases short, with 14 bases between.

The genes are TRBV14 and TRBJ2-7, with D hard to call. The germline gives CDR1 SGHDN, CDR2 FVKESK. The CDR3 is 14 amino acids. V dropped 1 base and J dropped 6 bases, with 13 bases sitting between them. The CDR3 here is CASSQAHRVSEQYF. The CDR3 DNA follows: TGTGCCAGCAGCCAAGCTCACCGAGTGTCCGAGCAGTACTTC.

CDR3 protein: CASSYFAGYGYTF. CDR3 nucleotides: TGTGCCAGCAGTTATTTTGCGGGTTATGGCTACACCTTC. The J gene is TRBJ1-2, the V gene TRBV25-1, with D hard to call. This CDR3 spans 13 amino acids. Germline values: CDR1 MGHDK, CDR2 SYGVNS. Deletions cut 5 bases from V and 5 bases from J, with 12 bases between.

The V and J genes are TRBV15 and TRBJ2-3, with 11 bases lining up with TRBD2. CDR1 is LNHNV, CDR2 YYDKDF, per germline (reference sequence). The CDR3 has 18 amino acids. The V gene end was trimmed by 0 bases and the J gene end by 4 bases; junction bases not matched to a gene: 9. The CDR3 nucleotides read TGTGCCACCAGCAGAGATCCCTTACTAGCGGGGGAACCAGATACGCAGTATTTT. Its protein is CATSRDPLLAGEPDTQYF.

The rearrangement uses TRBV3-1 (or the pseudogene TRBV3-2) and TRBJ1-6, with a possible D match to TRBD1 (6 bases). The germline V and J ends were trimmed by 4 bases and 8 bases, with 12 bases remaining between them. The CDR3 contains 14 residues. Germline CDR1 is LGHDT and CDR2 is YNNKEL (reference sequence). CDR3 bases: TGTGCCAGCAGCCCCGGACAGAAATATTCACCCCTCCACTTT. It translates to CASSPGQKYSPLHF.

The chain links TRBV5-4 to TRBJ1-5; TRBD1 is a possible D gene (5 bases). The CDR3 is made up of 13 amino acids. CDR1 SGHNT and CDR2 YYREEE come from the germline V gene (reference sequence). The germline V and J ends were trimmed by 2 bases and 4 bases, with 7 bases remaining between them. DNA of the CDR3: TGTGCCAGCAGCTTCGCAGGGAATCAGCCCCAGCATTTT. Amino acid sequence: CASSFAGNQPQHF.

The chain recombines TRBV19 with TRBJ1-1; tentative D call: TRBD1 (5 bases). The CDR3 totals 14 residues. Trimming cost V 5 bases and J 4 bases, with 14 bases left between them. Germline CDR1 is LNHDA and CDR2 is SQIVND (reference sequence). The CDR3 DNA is TGTGCCAGTAGTGCGAGTCTCGGGGGCACTGAAGCTTTCTTT. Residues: CASSASLGGTEAFF.

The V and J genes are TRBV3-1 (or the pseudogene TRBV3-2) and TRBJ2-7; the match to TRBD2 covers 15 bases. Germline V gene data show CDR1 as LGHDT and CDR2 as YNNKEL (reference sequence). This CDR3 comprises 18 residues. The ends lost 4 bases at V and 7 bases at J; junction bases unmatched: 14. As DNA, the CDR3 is TGTGCCAGCAGCCGAACGGGACTAGCGGGAGGCGGGTCGGGGGAGCAGTACTTC. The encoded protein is CASSRTGLAGGGSGEQYF.

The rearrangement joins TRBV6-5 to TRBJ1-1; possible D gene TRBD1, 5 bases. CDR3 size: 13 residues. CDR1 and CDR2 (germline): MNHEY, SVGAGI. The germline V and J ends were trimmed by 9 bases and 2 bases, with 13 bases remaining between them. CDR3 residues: CASLHQGNTEAFF. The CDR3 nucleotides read TGTGCCAGTCTGCATCAGGGAAACACTGAAGCTTTCTTT.

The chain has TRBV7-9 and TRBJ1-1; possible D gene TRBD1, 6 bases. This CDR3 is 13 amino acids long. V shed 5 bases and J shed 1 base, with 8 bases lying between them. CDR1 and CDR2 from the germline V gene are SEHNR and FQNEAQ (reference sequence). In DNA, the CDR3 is TGTGCCAGCAGCCGGGACACGAACACTGAAGCTTTCTTT. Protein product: CASSRDTNTEAFF.

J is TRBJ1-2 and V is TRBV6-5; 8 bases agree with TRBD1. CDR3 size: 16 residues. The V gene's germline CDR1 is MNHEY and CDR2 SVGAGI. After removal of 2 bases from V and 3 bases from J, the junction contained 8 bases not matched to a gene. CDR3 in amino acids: CASSYGPVGQDYGYTF. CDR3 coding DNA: TGTGCCAGCAGTTACGGCCCTGTGGGACAGGACTATGGCTACACCTTC.

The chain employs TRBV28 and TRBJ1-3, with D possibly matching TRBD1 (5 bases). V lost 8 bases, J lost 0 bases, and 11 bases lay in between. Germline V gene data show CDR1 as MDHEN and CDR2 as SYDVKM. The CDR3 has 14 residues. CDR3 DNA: TGTGCCAGCCGTAGGCAGGGCTCTGGAAACACCATATATTTT. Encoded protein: CASRRQGSGNTIYF. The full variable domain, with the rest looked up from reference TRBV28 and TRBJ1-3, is DVKVTQSSRYLVKRTGEKVFLECVQDMDHENMFWYRQDPGLGLRLIYFSYDVKMKEKGDIPEGYSVSREKKERFSLILESASTNQTSMYLCASRRQGSGNTIYFGEGSWLTVV.

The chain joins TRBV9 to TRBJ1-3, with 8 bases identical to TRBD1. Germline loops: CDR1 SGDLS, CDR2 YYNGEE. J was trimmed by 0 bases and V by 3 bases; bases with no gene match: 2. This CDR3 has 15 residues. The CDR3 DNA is TGTGCCAGCAGCGCGGGACAGGTCTCTGGAAACACCATATATTTT. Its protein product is CASSAGQVSGNTIYF.

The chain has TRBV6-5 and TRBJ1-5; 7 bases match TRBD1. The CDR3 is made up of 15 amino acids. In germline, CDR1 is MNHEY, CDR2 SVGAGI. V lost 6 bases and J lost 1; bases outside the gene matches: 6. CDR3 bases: TGTGCCAGCAGGACCCTACAGGGGAGCAATCAGCCCCAGCATTTT. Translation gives CASRTLQGSNQPQHF.